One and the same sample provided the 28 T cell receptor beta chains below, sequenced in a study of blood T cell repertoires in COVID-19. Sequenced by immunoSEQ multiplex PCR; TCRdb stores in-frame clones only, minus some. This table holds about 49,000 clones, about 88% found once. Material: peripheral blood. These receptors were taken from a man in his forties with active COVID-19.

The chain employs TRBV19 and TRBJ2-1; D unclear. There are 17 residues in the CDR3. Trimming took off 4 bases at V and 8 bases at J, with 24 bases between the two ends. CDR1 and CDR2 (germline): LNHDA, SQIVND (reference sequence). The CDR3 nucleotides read TGTGCCAGTAGTAACCGCGCCGGAGTAGGCGCCGAGGATGAGCAGTTCTTC. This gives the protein CASSNRAGVGAEDEQFF.

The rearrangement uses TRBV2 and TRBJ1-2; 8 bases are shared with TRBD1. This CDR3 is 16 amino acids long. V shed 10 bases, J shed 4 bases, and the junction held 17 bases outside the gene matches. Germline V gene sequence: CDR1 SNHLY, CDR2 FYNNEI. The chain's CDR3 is CAISSGRGLSSYGYTF. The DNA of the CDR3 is TGTGCCATCTCCTCGGGCAGGGGGCTTTCGAGCTATGGCTACACCTTC. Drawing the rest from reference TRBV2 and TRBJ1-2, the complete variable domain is EPEVTQTPSHQVTQMGQEVILRCVPISNHLYFYWYRQILGQKVEFLVSFYNNEISEKSEIFDDQFSVERPDGSNFTLKIRSTKLEDSAMYFCAISSGRGLSSYGYTFGSGTRLTVV.

This chain's CDR3 is CASSPGRGTEAFF. In DNA, the CDR3 is TGTGCCAGCTCACCGGGGAGGGGCACTGAAGCTTTCTTT. This chain links TRBV18 with TRBJ1-1; weak D call: TRBD1 (5 bases). V gave up 3 bases and J gave up 4 bases, with 9 bases separating them. Germline-derived CDR1 and CDR2 are KGHSH and LQKENI. This CDR3 is 13 amino acids long.

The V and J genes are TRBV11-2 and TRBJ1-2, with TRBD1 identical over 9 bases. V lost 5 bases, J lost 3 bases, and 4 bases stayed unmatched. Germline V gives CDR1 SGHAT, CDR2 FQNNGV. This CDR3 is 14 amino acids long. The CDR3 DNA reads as TGTGCCAGCAGCCCGGGACAGGGCGACTATGGCTACACCTTC. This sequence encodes CASSPGQGDYGYTF. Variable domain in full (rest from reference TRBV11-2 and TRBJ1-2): EAGVAQSPRYKIIEKRQSVAFWCNPISGHATLYWYQQILGQGPKLLIQFQNNGVVDDSQLPKDRFSAERLKGVDSTLKIQPAKLEDSAVYLCASSPGQGDYGYTFGSGTRLTVV.

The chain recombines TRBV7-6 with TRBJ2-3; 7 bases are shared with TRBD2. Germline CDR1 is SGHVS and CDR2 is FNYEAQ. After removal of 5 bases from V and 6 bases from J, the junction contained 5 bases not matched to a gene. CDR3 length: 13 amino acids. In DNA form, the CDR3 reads TGTGCCAGCAGCCCAACGCGGGAGGATACGCAGTATTTT. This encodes CASSPTREDTQYF.

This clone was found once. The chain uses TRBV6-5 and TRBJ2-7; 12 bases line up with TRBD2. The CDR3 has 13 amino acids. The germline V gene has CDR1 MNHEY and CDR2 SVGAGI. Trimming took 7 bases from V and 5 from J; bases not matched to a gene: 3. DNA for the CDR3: TGTGCCAGCAAGACTAGCGGGAGAAACGAGCAGTACTTC. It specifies CASKTSGRNEQYF.

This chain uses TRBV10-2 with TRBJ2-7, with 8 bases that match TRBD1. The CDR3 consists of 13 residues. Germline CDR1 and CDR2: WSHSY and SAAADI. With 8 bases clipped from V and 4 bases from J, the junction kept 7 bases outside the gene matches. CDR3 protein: CASLTDRGYEQYF. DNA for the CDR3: TGCGCCAGCCTAACAGACAGGGGATACGAGCAGTACTTC.

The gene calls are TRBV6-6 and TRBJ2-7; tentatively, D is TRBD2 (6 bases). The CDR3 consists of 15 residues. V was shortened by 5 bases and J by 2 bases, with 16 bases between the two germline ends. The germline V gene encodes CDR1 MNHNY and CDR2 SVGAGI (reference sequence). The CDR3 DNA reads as TGTGCCAGCAGTGACGACGCGGGGCACCCCTACGAGCAGTACTTC. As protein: CASSDDAGHPYEQYF.

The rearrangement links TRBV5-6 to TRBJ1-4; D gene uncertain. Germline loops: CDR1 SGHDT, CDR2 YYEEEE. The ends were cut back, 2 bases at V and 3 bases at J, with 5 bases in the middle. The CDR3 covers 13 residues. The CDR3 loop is CASSLTANEKLFF. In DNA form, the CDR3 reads TGTGCCAGCAGCTTAACGGCTAATGAAAAACTGTTTTTT.

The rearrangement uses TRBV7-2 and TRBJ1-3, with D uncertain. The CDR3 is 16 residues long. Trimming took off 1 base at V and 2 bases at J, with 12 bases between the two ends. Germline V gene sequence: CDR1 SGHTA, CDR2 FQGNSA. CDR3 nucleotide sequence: TGTGCCAGCAGCTTAGACAGCGGCCCCGCTGGAAACACCATATATTTT. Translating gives CASSLDSGPAGNTIYF.

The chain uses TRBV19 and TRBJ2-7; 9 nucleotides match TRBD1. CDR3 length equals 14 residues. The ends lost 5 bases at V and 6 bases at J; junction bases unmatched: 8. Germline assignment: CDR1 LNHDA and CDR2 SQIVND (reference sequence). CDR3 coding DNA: TGTGCCAGTAGTGAGGGACAGGGTATTTCCGAGCAGTACTTC. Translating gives CASSEGQGISEQYF. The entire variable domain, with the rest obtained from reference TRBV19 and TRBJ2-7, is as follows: DGGITQSPKYLFRKEGQNVTLSCEQNLNHDAMYWYRQDPGQGLRLIYYSQIVNDFQKGDIAEGYSVSREKKESFPLTVTSAQKNPTAFYLCASSEGQGISEQYFGPGTRLTVT.

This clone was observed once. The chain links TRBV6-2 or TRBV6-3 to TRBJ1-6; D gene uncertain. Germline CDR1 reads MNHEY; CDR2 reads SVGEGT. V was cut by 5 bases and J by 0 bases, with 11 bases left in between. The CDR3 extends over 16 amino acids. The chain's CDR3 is CASSPLGGSYNSPLHF. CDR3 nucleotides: TGTGCCAGCAGTCCCCTTGGAGGCTCCTATAATTCACCCCTCCACTTT.

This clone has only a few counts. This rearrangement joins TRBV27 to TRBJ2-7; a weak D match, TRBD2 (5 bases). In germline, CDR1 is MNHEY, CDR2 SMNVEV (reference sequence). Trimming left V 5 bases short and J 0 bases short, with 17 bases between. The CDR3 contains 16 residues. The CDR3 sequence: CASSLTQSGSSYEQYF. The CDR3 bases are TGTGCCAGCAGTCTCACCCAGAGCGGAAGCTCCTACGAGCAGTACTTC.

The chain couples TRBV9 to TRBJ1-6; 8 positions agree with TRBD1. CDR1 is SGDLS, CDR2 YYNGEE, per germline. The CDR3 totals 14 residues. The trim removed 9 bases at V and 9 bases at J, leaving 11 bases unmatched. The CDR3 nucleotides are TGTGCCACTAACAGGGGGACAGCCACTTCACCCCTCCACTTT. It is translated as CATNRGTATSPLHF.

CDR3 in amino acids: CASSLGSQGRETQYF. DNA of the CDR3: TGTGCCAGCAGCTTAGGTTCACAGGGGAGAGAGACCCAGTACTTC. The chain has TRBV7-8 and TRBJ2-5, with TRBD1 matching 7 bases. The CDR3 sequence is 15 residues long. CDR1 SGHVS and CDR2 FQNEAQ come from the germline V gene. V trimming: 1 base; J trimming: 4 bases; junction bases outside the gene matches: 6.

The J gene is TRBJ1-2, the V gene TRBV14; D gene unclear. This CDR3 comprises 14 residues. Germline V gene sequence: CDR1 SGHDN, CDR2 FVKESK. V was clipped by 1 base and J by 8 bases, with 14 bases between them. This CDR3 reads CASSQVRSHGGYTF. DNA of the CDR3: TGTGCCAGCAGCCAAGTAAGAAGCCACGGGGGCTACACCTTC.

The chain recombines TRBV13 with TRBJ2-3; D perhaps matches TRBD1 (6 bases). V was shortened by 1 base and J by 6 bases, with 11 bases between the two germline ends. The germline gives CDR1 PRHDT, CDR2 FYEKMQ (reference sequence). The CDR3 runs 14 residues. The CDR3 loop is CASSLAGRGDTQYF. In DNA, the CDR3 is TGTGCCAGCAGCTTAGCGGGAAGGGGGGATACGCAGTATTTT.

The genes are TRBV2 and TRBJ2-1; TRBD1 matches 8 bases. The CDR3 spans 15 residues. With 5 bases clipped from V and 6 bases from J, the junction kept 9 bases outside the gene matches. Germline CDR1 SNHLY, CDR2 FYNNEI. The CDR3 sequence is CASSFDRGPVNEQFF. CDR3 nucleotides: TGTGCCAGCAGTTTCGACAGGGGTCCCGTCAATGAGCAGTTCTTC.

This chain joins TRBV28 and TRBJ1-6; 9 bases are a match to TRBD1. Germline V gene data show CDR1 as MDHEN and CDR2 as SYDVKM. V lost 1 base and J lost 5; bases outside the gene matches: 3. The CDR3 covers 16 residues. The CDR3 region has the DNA TGTGCCAGCAGTTTATACTGGACAGGGGATAATTCACCCCTCCACTTT. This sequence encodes CASSLYWTGDNSPLHF.

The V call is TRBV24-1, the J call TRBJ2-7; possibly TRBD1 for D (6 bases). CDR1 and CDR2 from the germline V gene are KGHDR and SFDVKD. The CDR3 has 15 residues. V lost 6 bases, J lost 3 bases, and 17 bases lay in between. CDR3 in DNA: TGTGCCACCAGTCCGGGACACTCTAGCATCTACGAGCAGTACTTC. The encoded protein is CATSPGHSSIYEQYF.

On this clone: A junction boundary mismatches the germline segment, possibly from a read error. CDR3 nucleotide sequence: TGTGCCAGCAGCTTGGACGGGGGAATGTGGATTTTT. Encoded protein: CASSLDGGMWIF. The chain is built from TRBV5-5 and TRBJ1-4, with D perhaps TRBD1 (5 bases). This CDR3 comprises 12 residues. Per germline, CDR1 SGHKS and CDR2 YYEKEE (reference sequence). Based on the CDR3 plus reference TRBV5-5 and TRBJ1-4, the full variable domain is DAGVTQSPTHLIKTRGQQVTLRCSPISGHKSVSWYQQVLGQGPQFIFQYYEKEERGRGNFPDRFSARQFPNYSSELNVNALLLGDSALYLCASSLDGGMWIFGSGTQLSVL.

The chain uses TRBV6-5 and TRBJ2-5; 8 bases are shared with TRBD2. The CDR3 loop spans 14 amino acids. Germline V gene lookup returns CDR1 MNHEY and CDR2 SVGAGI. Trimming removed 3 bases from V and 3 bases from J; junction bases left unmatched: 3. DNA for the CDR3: TGTGCCAGCAGTTATGGACTAGCTGAAGAGACCCAGTACTTC. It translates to CASSYGLAEETQYF.

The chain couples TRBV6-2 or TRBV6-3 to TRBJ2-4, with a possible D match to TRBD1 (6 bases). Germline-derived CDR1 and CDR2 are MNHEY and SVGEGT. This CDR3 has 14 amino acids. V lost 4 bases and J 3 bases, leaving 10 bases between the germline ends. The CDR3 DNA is TGTGCCAGCAGTTCGGGGACAAACAAAAACATTCAGTACTTC. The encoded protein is CASSSGTNKNIQYF.

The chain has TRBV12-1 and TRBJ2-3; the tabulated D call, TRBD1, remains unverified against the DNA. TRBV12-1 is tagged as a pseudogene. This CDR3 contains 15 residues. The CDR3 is CASSPGTGGPDTQYF. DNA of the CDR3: TGTGCCAGCAGCCCCGGGACAGGGGGCCCAGATACGCAGTATTTT.

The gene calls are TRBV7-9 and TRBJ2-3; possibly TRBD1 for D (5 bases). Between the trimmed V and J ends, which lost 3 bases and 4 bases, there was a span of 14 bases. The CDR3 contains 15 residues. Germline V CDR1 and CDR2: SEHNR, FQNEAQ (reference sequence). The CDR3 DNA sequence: TGTGCCAGCAGCTTTTCAGGGTATGCATCAGATACGCAGTATTTT. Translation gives CASSFSGYASDTQYF.

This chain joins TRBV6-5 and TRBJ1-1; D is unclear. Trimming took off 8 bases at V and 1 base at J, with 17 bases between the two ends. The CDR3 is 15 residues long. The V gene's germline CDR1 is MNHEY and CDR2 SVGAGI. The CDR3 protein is CASGPSRTPNTEAFF. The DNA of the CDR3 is TGTGCCAGCGGACCCTCGCGGACTCCGAACACTGAAGCTTTCTTT.

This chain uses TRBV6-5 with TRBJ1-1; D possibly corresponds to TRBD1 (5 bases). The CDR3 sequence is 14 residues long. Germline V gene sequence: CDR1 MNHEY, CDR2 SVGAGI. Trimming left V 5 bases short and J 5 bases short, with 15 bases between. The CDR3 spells CASSPVGRDTEAFF. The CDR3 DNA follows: TGTGCCAGCAGTCCGGTGGGCAGGGATACTGAAGCTTTCTTT.

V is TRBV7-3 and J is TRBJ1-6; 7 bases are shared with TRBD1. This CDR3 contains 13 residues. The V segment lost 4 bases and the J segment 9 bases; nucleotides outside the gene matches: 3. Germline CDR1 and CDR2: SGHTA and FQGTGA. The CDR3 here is CASSSQGGSPLHF. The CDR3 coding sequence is TGTGCCAGCAGCTCCCAGGGGGGTTCACCCCTCCACTTT.